This T cell receptor beta chain was sequenced in a study of Ad26.COV2.S vaccination and SARS-CoV-2 variants. Study at large: Ad26.COV2.S was injected intramuscularly once or twice, 56 days apart.

Described treatment: roughly 20 received Ad26.COV2.S at low or high dose, single or two shots; several received placebo; per-sample allocation not given. After the first vaccine or placebo injection, samples were drawn on day 63. Spike of the Wuhan-strain SARS-CoV-2 was expressed by an Ad26 vector, which formed the vaccine. Sequencing was performed with immunoSEQ multiplex PCR; in TCRdb, only in-frame clones are kept and a portion is missing. The sample has a few hundred thousand clones, approximately 91% seen once. Trimming removed 5 bases from V and 4 bases from J, with 11 bases in between. Germline V gene lookup returns CDR1 LGHDT and CDR2 YNNKEL (reference sequence). CDR3 size: 13 residues.

This chain connects TRBV3-1 (or the pseudogene TRBV3-2) to TRBJ1-2; the D gene is possibly TRBD1 (5 bases). The specimen was peripheral blood, collected in a trial of Ad26.COV2.S vaccine versus placebo. The clonotype comes from a person between 18 and 65 years old who received the Ad26.COV2.S COVID-19 vaccine or a placebo. CDR3 in DNA: TGTGCCAGCAGCACCGGGGGGATCTATGGCTACACCTTC. It encodes CASSTGGIYGYTF.